This T cell receptor beta chain is drawn from a study of CD8+ T cells in alopecia areata. Whole-study results and caveats: Administration of tofacitinib significantly diminished scalp clonality and expanded CD8+ clones within the top 100. Uncertainty remains about how baseline CD8+ expansion links to response, with one nonresponder.

Sequencing used cDNA as its template, made by extracting RNA and reverse transcribing it. Sequencing was performed with immunoSEQ multiplex PCR; in TCRdb, only in-frame clones are kept and a portion is missing. The sample gives around 110,000 clones, roughly three fifths of which show up once; 12% is in the top ten. In this sample, this clone is medium-sized (0.01 to 0.1%). The antigen remains unidentified. The length of the CDR3 is 14 residues. CDR1 and CDR2 (germline): SQVTM, ANQGSEA. Trimming at V came to 5 bases and at J to 0 bases, leaving 6 bases not matched to a gene. Treatment given: oral pan-JAK inhibitor, 5-10 mg twice daily.

Sequences were derived from CD8+ T cells sorted from blood, sampled at week 24, from a patient treated with tofacitinib. This chain uses TRBV29-1 with TRBJ1-2, with TRBD1 identical over 7 bases. This TCR came from a human donor with alopecia areata. This CDR3 is CSVRGGGPNYGYTF. The CDR3 DNA reads as TGCAGCGTTCGGGGAGGGGGCCCTAACTATGGCTACACCTTC.